The rows below give T cell receptor beta chains drawn from one sample of a study of T cells in Graves' hyperthyroidism and ophthalmopathy. TCRdb redid the calling of the multiplex PCR reads with MiXCR, one entry per CDR3 protein. The top ten clones hold 25% to 35% of a sample with approximately 360,000 distinct CDR3 sequences, around 14% of them seen once. The sequenced sample consisted of blood. The receptors were gathered from a woman aged 18-29 years with Graves' hyperthyroidism that later progressed to Graves' ophthalmopathy. Each CDR3 is given with its conserved first and last residue. D genes are given only for firm matches. Expanded clones are given a class, and other clones once, few, many or no size at all.

j_call v_call cdr3_length d_call clone_size cdr3_aa cdr3_nt
TRBJ2-2 TRBV19 20 TRBD2 . CASSIRLAGEVLLGDGELFF TGTGCCAGTAGTATTAGACTAGCGGGAGAGGTGTTGTTGGGAGACGGGGAGCTGTTTTTT
TRBJ1-2 TRBV15 15 . many CATSRDRGRNYGYTF TGTGCCACCAGCAGAGATCGCGGACGGAACTATGGCTACACCTTC
TRBJ1-6 TRBV7-2 18 . many CASSYRGGTFSYNSPLHF TGTGCCAGCAGCTACCGCGGAGGGACATTCTCCTATAATTCACCCCTCCACTTT
TRBJ2-1 TRBV20-1 13 TRBD1 many CSAGSRQGGEQFF TGCAGTGCTGGTAGCCGACAGGGCGGTGAGCAGTTCTTC
TRBJ2-1 TRBV5-1 18 TRBD2 many CASSLMASGSSSPSEQFF TGCGCCAGCAGCTTGATGGCTAGCGGGAGCTCCTCTCCGAGTGAGCAGTTCTTC
TRBJ2-7 TRBV4-1 17 . few CASSQEKGNRASYEQYF TGCGCCAGCAGCCAAGAGAAAGGGAACAGAGCCTCCTACGAGCAGTACTTC
TRBJ2-5 TRBV18 13 . few CASCETRQETQYF TGTGCCAGCTGCGAGACTCGGCAAGAGACCCAGTACTTC
TRBJ2-7 TRBV2 13 . many CASSWGASYEQYF TGTGCCAGCAGTTGGGGGGCATCTTACGAGCAGTACTTC
TRBJ1-1 TRBV28 12 . many CASSYPNTEAFF TGTGCCAGCAGTTACCCGAACACTGAAGCTTTCTTT
TRBJ2-2 TRBV27 15 . . CAITMRGLGTGELFF TGTGCCATCACAATGAGGGGGTTGGGCACCGGGGAGCTGTTTTTT
TRBJ2-5 TRBV24-1 15 TRBD2 . CATSDPGLAGETQYF TGTGCCACCAGTGATCCGGGACTAGCGGGGGAGACCCAGTACTTC
TRBJ2-1 TRBV30 14 TRBD2 . CAWLPSGSFDEQFF TGTGCCTGGCTGCCTAGCGGGAGTTTTGATGAGCAGTTCTTC
TRBJ2-1 TRBV5-1 12 . many CASSLASQGQFF TGCGCCAGCAGCTTGGCCAGCCAGGGGCAGTTCTTC
TRBJ2-7 TRBV20-1 13 . few CSAREKGTYEQYF TGCAGTGCTAGAGAGAAGGGTACCTACGAGCAGTACTTC
TRBJ2-7 TRBV6-2/TRBV6-3 14 TRBD1 many CASSRRGRSYEQYF TGTGCCAGCAGTCGCAGGGGGCGATCTTACGAGCAGTACTTC
TRBJ2-1 TRBV6-5 19 TRBD2 few CASSYLVAGGSSSYNEQFF TGTGCCAGCAGTTACCTGGTAGCGGGGGGATCCAGCTCCTACAATGAGCAGTTCTTC
TRBJ1-4 TRBV12-3/TRBV12-4 14 . . CASNGPGTYEKLFF TGTGCCAGCAATGGGCCAGGGACGTATGAAAAACTGTTTTTT
TRBJ2-7 TRBV7-6 15 . few CASSLLQNPRYEQYF TGTGCCAGCAGCCTACTCCAAAATCCGAGGTACGAGCAGTACTTC
TRBJ2-4 TRBV12-3/TRBV12-4 11 . few CASKRKNIQYF TGTGCCAGCAAACGGAAAAACATTCAGTACTTC
TRBJ2-1 TRBV27 15 TRBD2 many CASSPLAGWNNEQFF TGTGCCAGCAGTCCACTAGCGGGATGGAACAATGAGCAGTTCTTC
TRBJ2-7 TRBV11-2 16 TRBD1 . CASSLGAGGAIYEQYF TGTGCCAGCAGCTTAGGGGCAGGGGGCGCGATCTACGAGCAGTACTTC
TRBJ2-7 TRBV20-1 15 TRBD2 many CSASSLAGEGYEQYF TGCAGTGCTAGCTCCTTAGCGGGAGAGGGGTACGAGCAGTACTTC
TRBJ2-1 TRBV5-1 14 TRBD2 many CASSPGTSGSEQFF TGCGCCAGCAGCCCCGGGACTAGCGGGAGTGAGCAGTTCTTC
TRBJ2-7 TRBV20-1 12 . . CSAGTGLYEQYF TGCAGTGCCGGTACAGGGTTATACGAGCAGTACTTC
TRBJ2-7 TRBV6-1 15 TRBD2 many CASSEVASGSYEQYF TGTGCCAGCAGTGAAGTGGCTAGCGGTTCCTACGAGCAGTACTTC
TRBJ2-5 TRBV28 15 . . CASSFLSGRQETQYF TGTGCCAGCAGTTTTTTGTCGGGCAGGCAAGAGACCCAGTACTTC
TRBJ2-7 TRBV7-2 16 TRBD2 many CASSLAISGRSYEQYF TGTGCCAGCAGCTTAGCGATCAGCGGGAGGTCCTACGAGCAGTACTTC
TRBJ2-7 TRBV24-1 15 . many CATSDPRPGIDEQYF TGTGCCACCAGTGATCCGAGGCCGGGAATCGACGAGCAGTACTTC
TRBJ2-5 TRBV18 15 . many CASSPTNGQQETQYF TGTGCCAGCTCACCGACAAACGGACAGCAAGAGACCCAGTACTTC